This entry describes one T cell receptor (beta chain). The antigen remains unidentified. The CDR3 spans 15 residues. With 9 bases clipped from V and 14 bases from J, the junction kept 15 bases outside the gene matches. The germline V gene encodes CDR1 SNHLY and CDR2 FYNNEI. Using immunoSEQ multiplex PCR, the repertoire was profiled, and TCRdb retains in-frame clones only, with some absent. The repertoire holds roughly 150,000 clones, with approximately 90% as singletons. The data stem from a study of T cell responses to AZD1222 COVID-19 vaccine. The wider study: Second-dose intervals of approximately 4 or approximately 12 weeks were pooled.

Study results and caveats: Donor demographics were predominantly white British with a female majority; clonal diversity may be underestimated.

The source is an adult in good health. The chain has TRBV2 and TRBJ1-6, with 11 positions matching TRBD1. This specimen consisted of peripheral blood, obtained on day 0 of AZD1222 vaccination. Here the CDR3 DNA reads TGTGCCAGTGCACCGGGACAGGGGGGCCCAGGGGCCCTCCACTTT. It is translated as CASAPGQGGPGALHF.